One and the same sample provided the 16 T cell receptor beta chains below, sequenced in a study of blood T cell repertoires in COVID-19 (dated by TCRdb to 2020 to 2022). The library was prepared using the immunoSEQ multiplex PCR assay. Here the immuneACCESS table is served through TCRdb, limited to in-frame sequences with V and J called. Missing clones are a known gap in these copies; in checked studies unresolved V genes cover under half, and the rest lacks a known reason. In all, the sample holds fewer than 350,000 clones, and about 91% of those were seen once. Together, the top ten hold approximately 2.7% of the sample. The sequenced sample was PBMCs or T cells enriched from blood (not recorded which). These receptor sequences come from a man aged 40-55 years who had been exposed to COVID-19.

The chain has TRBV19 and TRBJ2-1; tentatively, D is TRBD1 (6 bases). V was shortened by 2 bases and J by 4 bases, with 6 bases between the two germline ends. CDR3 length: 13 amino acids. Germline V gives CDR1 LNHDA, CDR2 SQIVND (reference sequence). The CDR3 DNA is TGTGCCAGTAGTATAAGGGGGTACAATGAGCAGTTCTTC. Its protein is CASSIRGYNEQFF. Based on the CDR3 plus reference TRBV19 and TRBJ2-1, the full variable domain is DGGITQSPKYLFRKEGQNVTLSCEQNLNHDAMYWYRQDPGQGLRLIYYSQIVNDFQKGDIAEGYSVSREKKESFPLTVTSAQKNPTAFYLCASSIRGYNEQFFGPGTRLTVL.

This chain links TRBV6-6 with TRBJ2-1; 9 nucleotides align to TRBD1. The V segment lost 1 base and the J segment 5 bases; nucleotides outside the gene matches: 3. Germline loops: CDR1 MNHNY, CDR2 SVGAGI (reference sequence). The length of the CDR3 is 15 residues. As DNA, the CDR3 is TGTGCCAGCAGTTACTTGGGACAGGGTAACAATGAGCAGTTCTTC. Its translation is CASSYLGQGNNEQFF.

CDR3 sequence (DNA): TGTGCCAGCAGTTACTCGGGGACAGTGCCCCACTACGAGCAGTACTTC. This codes for CASSYSGTVPHYEQYF. The chain employs TRBV6-5 and TRBJ2-7; TRBD1 agrees at 7 bases. CDR3 length: 16 amino acids. V shed 0 bases, J shed 3 bases, and the junction held 8 bases outside the gene matches. Per germline, CDR1 MNHEY and CDR2 SVGAGI.

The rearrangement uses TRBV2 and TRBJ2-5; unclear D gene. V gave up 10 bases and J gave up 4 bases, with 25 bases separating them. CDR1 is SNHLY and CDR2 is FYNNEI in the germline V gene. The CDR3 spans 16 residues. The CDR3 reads CANPATGLGGRETQYF. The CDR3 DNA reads TGTGCCAACCCCGCGACTGGCTTGGGTGGCAGAGAGACCCAGTACTTC.

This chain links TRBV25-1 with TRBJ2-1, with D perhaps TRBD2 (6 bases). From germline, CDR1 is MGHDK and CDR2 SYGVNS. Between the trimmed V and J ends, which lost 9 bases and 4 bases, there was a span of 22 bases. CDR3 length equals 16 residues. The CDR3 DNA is TGTGCCAGAAATCCGGCGGAACGGGAGAGATACAATGAGCAGTTCTTC. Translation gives CARNPAERERYNEQFF.

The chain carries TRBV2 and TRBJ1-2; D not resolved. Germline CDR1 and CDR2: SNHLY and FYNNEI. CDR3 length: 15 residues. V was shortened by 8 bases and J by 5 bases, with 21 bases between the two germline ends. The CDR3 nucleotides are TGTGCCAGCGGATCAGGCTTGCGCCTGAGTTATGGCTACACCTTC. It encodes CASGSGLRLSYGYTF.

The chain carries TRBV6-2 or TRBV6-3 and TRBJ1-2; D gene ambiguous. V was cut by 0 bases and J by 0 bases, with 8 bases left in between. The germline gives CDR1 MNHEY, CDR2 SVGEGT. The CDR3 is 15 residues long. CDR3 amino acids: CASSYSIQTNYGYTF. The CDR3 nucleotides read TGTGCCAGCAGTTACTCGATACAGACTAACTATGGCTACACCTTC.

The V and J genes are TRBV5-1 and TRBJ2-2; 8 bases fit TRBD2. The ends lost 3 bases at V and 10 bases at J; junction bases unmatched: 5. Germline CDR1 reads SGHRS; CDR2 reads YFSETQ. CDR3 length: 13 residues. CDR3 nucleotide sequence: TGCGCCAGCAGCTCCGGGGGGGAGAAGGAGCTGTTTTTT. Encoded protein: CASSSGGEKELFF. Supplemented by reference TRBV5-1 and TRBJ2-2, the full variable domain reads KAGVTQTPRYLIKTRGQQVTLSCSPISGHRSVSWYQQTPGQGLQFLFEYFSETQRNKGNFPGRFSGRQFSNSRSEMNVSTLELGDSALYLCASSSGGEKELFFGEGSRLTVL.

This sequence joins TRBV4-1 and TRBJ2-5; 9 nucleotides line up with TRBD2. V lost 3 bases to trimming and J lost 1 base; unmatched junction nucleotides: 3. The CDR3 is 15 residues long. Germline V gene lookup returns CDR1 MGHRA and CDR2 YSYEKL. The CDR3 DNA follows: TGCGCCAGCAGCCAGAAGACTAGCGGCCAAGAGACCCAGTACTTC. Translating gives CASSQKTSGQETQYF.

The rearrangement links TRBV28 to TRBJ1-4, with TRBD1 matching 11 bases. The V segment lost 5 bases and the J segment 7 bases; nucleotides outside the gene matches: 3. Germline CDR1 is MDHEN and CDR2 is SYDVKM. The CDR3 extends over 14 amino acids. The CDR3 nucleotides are TGTGCCAGCAGTGGGGGACAGGGGGGTGAAAAACTGTTTTTT. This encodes CASSGGQGGEKLFF.

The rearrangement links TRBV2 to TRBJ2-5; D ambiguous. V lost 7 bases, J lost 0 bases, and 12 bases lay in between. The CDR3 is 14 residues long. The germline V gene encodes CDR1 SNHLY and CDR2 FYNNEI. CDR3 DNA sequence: TGTGCCAGCATGGGTAGCACTAACCAAGAGACCCAGTACTTC. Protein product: CASMGSTNQETQYF.

In DNA, the CDR3 is TGTGCCACCAGGACTAGCGGGTTCTACAATGAGCAGTTCTTC. Amino acid sequence: CATRTSGFYNEQFF. The rearrangement joins TRBV19 to TRBJ2-1; 11 bases fit TRBD2. The junction had 5 bases not matched to a gene; V was cut back by 10 bases and J by 3 bases. The CDR3 consists of 14 residues. Germline CDR1 reads LNHDA; CDR2 reads SQIVND (reference sequence).

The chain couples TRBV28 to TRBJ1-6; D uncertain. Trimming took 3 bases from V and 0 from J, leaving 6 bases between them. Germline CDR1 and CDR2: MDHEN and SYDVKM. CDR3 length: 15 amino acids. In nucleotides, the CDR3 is TGTGCCAGCAGTTTGGAGGCCTCCTATAATTCACCCCTCCACTTT. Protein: CASSLEASYNSPLHF.

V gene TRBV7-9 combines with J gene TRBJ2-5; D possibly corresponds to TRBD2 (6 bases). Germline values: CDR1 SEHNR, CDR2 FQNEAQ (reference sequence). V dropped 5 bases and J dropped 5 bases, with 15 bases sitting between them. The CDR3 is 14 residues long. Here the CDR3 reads CASSPGRDSETQYF. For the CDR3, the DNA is TGTGCCAGCAGCCCGGGACGGGACTCGGAGACCCAGTACTTC.

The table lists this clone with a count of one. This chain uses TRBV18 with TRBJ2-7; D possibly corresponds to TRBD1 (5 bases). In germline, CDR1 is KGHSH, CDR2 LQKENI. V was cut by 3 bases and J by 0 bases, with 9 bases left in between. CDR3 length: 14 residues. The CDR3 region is CASSPSTVSYEQYF. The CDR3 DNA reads TGTGCCAGCTCACCTTCGACAGTCTCCTACGAGCAGTACTTC.

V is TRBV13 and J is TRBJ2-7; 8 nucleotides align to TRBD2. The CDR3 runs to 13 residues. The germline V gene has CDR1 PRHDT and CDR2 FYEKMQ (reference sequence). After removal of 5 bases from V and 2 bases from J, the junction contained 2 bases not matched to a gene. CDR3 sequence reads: CASSKGLAYEQYF. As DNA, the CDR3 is TGTGCCAGCAGCAAGGGACTAGCCTACGAGCAGTACTTC.